Below, one T cell receptor beta chain is given with its context. This record comes from a study of T cell clonotyping in hematopoietic cell transplantation. Generated by immunoSEQ multiplex PCR, the TCRdb table keeps only in-frame clones and is missing some. The table shows 26,000 or so clones, with under 97% occurring only once. This CDR3 is built from 15 residues. Trimming took 3 bases from V and 0 from J, leaving 12 bases between them. Per the germline V gene, CDR1 is SGHTA and CDR2 is FQGNSA. This receptor was taken from a man aged 45-65 years in good health. Some clones in this sample may be carry-over from other donors' samples. The rearrangement joins TRBV7-2 to TRBJ2-7; a possible D gene is TRBD2 (7 bases). Sequenced sample: peripheral blood mononuclear cells. The CDR3 spells CASSLAGANSYEQYF. The DNA of the CDR3 is TGTGCCAGCAGCTTGGCGGGGGCGAACTCCTACGAGCAGTACTTC.